One T cell receptor beta chain is described in this entry. Its antigen specificity is not known. It has no much larger one-base neighbor in the sample; base qualities were not kept. These data originate in a study of blood T cell repertoires in COVID-19 (dated by TCRdb to 2018 to 2021). Concerning the study at large: Samples from collaborators originated in the United States, Italy and Spain and spanned both the acute and convalescent phases of COVID-19. The material from the prospective study consisted of cDNA or gDNA derived from T cells, B-cell-depleted T cells, or PBMCs. Subjects who had been exposed to COVID-19, were actively infected with it, or had recovered from it provided the deeply sampled blood TCRbeta repertoires that made up the dataset. The repertoires were released in a freely available public database meant as a resource for research on the immune response to SARS-CoV-2. The samples were drawn from the first 160 participants of the ongoing ImmuneRACE study and from over 950 subjects provided by 6 global collaborators. A de-identified subject ID, COVID-19 status, age in years and sex were almost always included in the sample metadata. Where HLA class I and class II types were available, the types were taken from metadata supplied by the sample provider, not from assay-based typing.

TCRbeta CDR3 regions were amplified from genomic DNA by means of the immunoSEQ Assay, a bias-controlled multiplex PCR. Processing in the source paper ran as follows. Nucleated cell counts per sample were estimated from amplification of reference gene primers within the assay. To quantify the absolute abundance of each unique TCRbeta CDR3 rearrangement, sequence reads were collapsed and filtered. For each sample, productive Simpson clonality was calculated as the square root of Simpson's diversity index over productive rearrangements. TCRdb holds this immuneACCESS table with in-frame rearrangements only. Some clones are missing; in checked studies, unresolved V genes explain under half, and the rest has no known cause. The DNA gave D and trimming, while V, J and clone size come from that table. The sample table lists about 350,000 clones, approximately 84% of them with a count of one. Approximately 3% of the sample comes from the top ten.

Results and caveats for the whole study, not just this receptor: Clinical and demographic metadata were provided uncurated, with the amount varying by source and participant.

Participants in the prospective study were enrolled through a virtual design, were aged 18 to 89 years, and lived in about two dozen United States geographic areas. In the prospective study, participants were assigned to cohorts based on the clinical history participants reported in a screening survey and a study questionnaire. Recovered participants in ImmuneRACE Cohort 3 were defined as having two consecutive negative NP/OP PCR tests, clearance from a healthcare professional, or resolution of symptoms. Mobile phlebotomists in the prospective study collected whole blood, serum and a nasopharyngeal or oropharyngeal swab from every participant. Additional blood draws and questionnaires over a roughly two-month period could optionally be provided by prospective study participants. Prospective study blood samples were shipped either frozen or at room temperature before DNA extraction. Reading from cysteine to phenylalanine, the CDR3 counts 14 amino acids. Just the 42-base CDR3 DNA is kept, in frame starting at base 1. Via the germline V gene (reference sequence), CDR1 is SGHNT and CDR2 YYREEE. A distance of 10 bases separates the germline ends of V and J, which lose 0 bases and 3 bases respectively.

Rearrangement joined TRBV5-4 to TRBJ2-7; the D gene is perhaps TRBD1, on 6 matching bases. The sequenced sample was PBMCs or T cells enriched from blood (not recorded which). The origin of this receptor is a woman aged 25 to 39 who had recovered from COVID-19. The nucleotides are TGTGCCAGCAGCTTGGGTGACAGGATCTACGAGCAGTACTTC. Its product reads: CASSLGDRIYEQYF.